This T cell receptor beta chain was sequenced in a study of blood T cells in healthy people across ages. On the study more broadly: In model experiments, template switching was able to capture about one barcoded beta molecule for every two T cells that were present.

A second about 7 to 12 cycle PCR used barcoded and J-beta primers. There were at least 2.5 million CDR3-containing paired-end reads obtained from each sample. TCRdb reprocessed the 5' RACE reads with MiXCR, giving one entry per CDR3 protein. The data contain hundreds of thousands of distinct CDR3 sequences, under 55% of them singletons. The amount of total RNA extracted per sample was at least 6 micrograms. The J segment lost 3 bases and the V segment lost 4 bases, leaving 4 bases of the junction unmatched. This CDR3 has 14 amino acids. The germline V gene has CDR1 DFQATT and CDR2 SNEGSKA (reference sequence).

Sequencing input: blood. This TCR was sampled from a man in his 60s in good health. The V call is TRBV20-1, the J call TRBJ2-5; TRBD2 aligns across 11 bases. The DNA of the CDR3 is TGCAGTGCTATTCCGGGACTAGCGGAAGAGACCCAGTACTTC. It translates to CSAIPGLAEETQYF.